These 24 T cell receptor beta chains were all obtained from the same sample, sequenced in a study of CD8+CD57+ T cells in acquired aplastic anemia. The TCR beta profiling, which covered VDJ combination and CDR3 sequence, was carried out using genomic DNA as the template. TCRdb ran MiXCR on the reads and lists one entry per CDR3 protein. This sample yields fewer than 200,000 distinct CDR3 sequences, of which 60% to 70% are seen a single time; under 60% belongs to the top ten. Sequencing was performed on sorted CD4+, CD8+, or CD8+CD57+ T cells (not recorded which) from PBMCs. These receptors all come from a human donor in good health.

This rearrangement joins TRBV7-3 to TRBJ2-3; either TRBD1 or TRBD2 may fit D (6 bases each). The CDR3 runs 15 residues. The V gene's germline CDR1 is SGHTA and CDR2 FQGTGA. V was cut by 5 bases and J by 4 bases, with 16 bases left in between. The CDR3 sequence is CASSPLGGRPDTQYF. The CDR3 nucleotides read TGTGCCAGCAGCCCTTTAGGGGGGCGGCCAGATACGCAGTATTTT.

As to this clonotype: At one of its ends the junction is not consistent with the germline gene, which may arise from a read error. The chain employs TRBV5-1 and TRBJ2-7, with 8 bases that match TRBD1. The germline gives CDR1 SGHRS, CDR2 YFSETQ. This CDR3 region has 15 residues. CDR3 loop: CASSPSGTGVSEQYF. The CDR3 DNA sequence: TGCGCCAGCAGTCCCTCCGGGACAGGTGTGTCCGAGCAGTATTTC.

This chain joins TRBV29-1 and TRBJ1-1, with TRBD1 matching over 9 bases. The CDR3 runs to 12 residues. With V trimmed by 5 bases and J by 10 bases, 8 bases remained unmatched. Germline assignment: CDR1 SQVTM and CDR2 ANQGSEA. The CDR3 sequence: CSVLQGANSAFF. Written as DNA, the CDR3 is TGCAGCGTTCTACAGGGGGCGAATTCAGCTTTCTTT.

Many counts were recorded for this clonotype. J is TRBJ2-7 and V is TRBV5-6; D is unresolved. V lost 4 bases, J lost 4 bases, and 18 bases lay in between. Germline V gene lookup returns CDR1 SGHDT and CDR2 YYEEEE. The CDR3 extends over 15 amino acids. DNA for the CDR3: TGTGCCAGCAGCCCCATTAACCCTTTGGGGTACGAGCAGTACTTC. Protein product: CASSPINPLGYEQYF.

This clonotype showed up just once. The V and J genes are TRBV19 and TRBJ1-6; tentative D call: TRBD1 (5 bases). The CDR3 is 14 amino acids. V lost 3 bases and J 6 bases, leaving 9 bases between the germline ends. CDR1 and CDR2 from the germline V gene are LNHDA and SQIVND (reference sequence). The CDR3 region has the DNA TGTGCCAGTAGTATCGGACAAGTTAATTCACCCCTCCACTTT. Its translation is CASSIGQVNSPLHF.

This clonotype came up a few times. Written as DNA, the CDR3 is TGTGCCATCAGCCTCCTTAGCGGGAGTGATGAGCAGTTCTTC. Translation gives CAISLLSGSDEQFF. The chain has TRBV10-3 and TRBJ2-1; 9 bases line up with TRBD2. V was pared by 6 bases and J by 8 bases, with 8 bases of the junction left unmatched. This CDR3 spans 14 amino acids. Germline V gene data show CDR1 as ENHRY and CDR2 as SYGVKD.

Remarks on this clonotype: At one end the junction does not follow the germline gene, possibly because of a read error. The chain recombines TRBV24-1 with TRBJ2-3; D assignment may be TRBD1 or TRBD2 (5 bases each). This CDR3 is 17 amino acids long. Germline CDR1 reads KGHDR; CDR2 reads SFDVKD. CDR3 residues: CATNDLGLAGHTDTQYF. CDR3 sequence (DNA): TGTGCCACCAATGATTTGGGGCTAGCAGGGCACACAGATACGCAGTATTTT.

The chain employs TRBV7-9 and TRBJ2-1; no reliable D call. Germline CDR1 reads SEHNR; CDR2 reads FQNEAQ (reference sequence). V was clipped by 5 bases and J by 4 bases, with 12 bases between them. The CDR3 loop spans 14 amino acids. CDR3 bases: TGTGCCAGCAGCCAATGGACGGATTACAATGAGCAGTTCTTC. As protein: CASSQWTDYNEQFF.

The CDR3 spells CSAMTGSSYEQYF. The CDR3 DNA reads as TGCAGCGCTATGACAGGGAGCTCCTACGAGCAGTACTTC. The chain couples TRBV29-1 to TRBJ2-7; 7 bases fit TRBD1. V lost 7 bases to trimming and J lost 0 bases; unmatched junction nucleotides: 6. The CDR3 spans 13 residues. Per the germline V gene, CDR1 is SQVTM and CDR2 is ANQGSEA.

The chain is built from TRBV7-8 and TRBJ1-3; tentatively, D is TRBD1 (5 bases). Germline V gene sequence: CDR1 SGHVS, CDR2 FQNEAQ. Trimming took 3 bases from V and 0 from J, leaving 12 bases between them. CDR3 length: 16 amino acids. CDR3 DNA: TGTGCCAGCAGCTTGGGACTTCCGAGCTCTGGAAACACCATATATTTT. Its translation is CASSLGLPSSGNTIYF.

This chain uses TRBV15 with TRBJ2-3; D is possibly TRBD2 (6 bases). The ends were cut back, 1 base at V and 2 bases at J, with 13 bases in the middle. CDR1 and CDR2 (germline): LNHNV, YYDKDF (reference sequence). The CDR3 is 16 amino acids. CDR3 residues: CATSRGGDFATDTQYF. CDR3 coding DNA: TGTGCCACCAGCAGAGGGGGGGACTTCGCCACAGATACGCAGTATTTT.

DNA for the CDR3: TGCAGTTTAGGGGACAGGGGCTATGGCTACACCTTC. Protein product: CSLGDRGYGYTF. The chain uses TRBV29-1 and TRBJ1-2, with 10 bases fitting TRBD1. CDR1 is SQVTM, CDR2 ANQGSEA, per germline. The CDR3 spans 12 residues.

The chain recombines TRBV2 with TRBJ2-7, with TRBD2 identical over 8 bases. CDR1 and CDR2 from the germline V gene are SNHLY and FYNNEI. The CDR3 runs to 15 residues. J lost 1 base, V lost 6 bases, and 8 bases had no gene match. CDR3 protein: CASSDALAVSYEQYF. The CDR3 DNA reads as TGTGCCAGCAGCGACGCACTAGCGGTATCCTACGAGCAGTACTTC. The whole variable domain, remainder taken from reference TRBV2 and TRBJ2-7, is EPEVTQTPSHQVTQMGQEVILRCVPISNHLYFYWYRQILGQKVEFLVSFYNNEISEKSEIFDDQFSVERPDGSNFTLKIRSTKLEDSAMYFCASSDALAVSYEQYFGPGTRLTVT.

V is TRBV2 and J is TRBJ2-7, with 8 bases matching TRBD1. Germline-derived CDR1 and CDR2 are SNHLY and FYNNEI. Unmatched junction bases numbered 5, after V lost 7 bases and J lost 6 bases. The length of the CDR3 is 12 residues. The CDR3 loop is CASTDRAGEQYF. The CDR3 nucleotides read TGTGCCAGCACGGACAGGGCGGGCGAGCAGTACTTC.

The CDR3: CASSPSPQAYEQYF. The CDR3 DNA sequence: TGTGCCAGCTCACCCTCTCCCCAAGCCTACGAGCAGTACTTC. The genes are TRBV18 and TRBJ2-5; D not resolved. The end of the DNA aligns better with TRBJ2-7, so the J call may be wrong. Germline V CDR1 and CDR2: KGHSH, LQKENI. The CDR3 spans 14 residues.

The rearrangement links TRBV20-1 to TRBJ1-1, with D possibly being TRBD1 (6 bases). There are 12 residues in the CDR3. The germline V gene encodes CDR1 DFQATT and CDR2 SNEGSKA (reference sequence). Trimming stripped 7 bases from V and 3 bases from J, with 12 bases between. The CDR3 nucleotides are TGCAGTGTCGAAGCAGGGGACACTGAAGCTTTCTTT. It is translated as CSVEAGDTEAFF.

This clonotype was observed a few times. The V gene is TRBV7-9, the J gene TRBJ1-1, with D possibly TRBD1 on 5 matching bases. V lost 3 bases and J lost 5, with 10 bases in between. CDR3 length: 13 amino acids. Germline V lookup: CDR1 SEHNR, CDR2 FQNEAQ (reference sequence). CDR3 sequence (DNA): TGTGCCAGCAGCTTGGACGGGGGAACTGAAGCTTTCTTT. This codes for CASSLDGGTEAFF.

There are many counts of this clonotype. V usage is TRBV20-1 and J usage is TRBJ2-5; tentatively, D is TRBD1 (5 bases). Germline V gives CDR1 DFQATT, CDR2 SNEGSKA (reference sequence). The CDR3 is 15 residues long. V lost 3 bases to trimming and J lost 5 bases, with 19 bases between them. The CDR3 is CSARLFRVAWETQYF. The CDR3 DNA follows: TGCAGTGCTAGGCTGTTCAGGGTTGCATGGGAGACCCAGTACTTC.

This clonotype was observed at least ten times. The chain is built from TRBV7-8 and TRBJ1-3, with a weak D call TRBD1 (6 bases). The V gene's germline CDR1 is SGHVS and CDR2 FQNEAQ. CDR3 size: 16 residues. The V end was cut by 6 bases, the J end by 3 bases, with 18 bases between. The CDR3 nucleotides are TGTGCCAGCAGTTTGGGACATCTATTAGTTGGAAACACCATATATTTT. It translates to CASSLGHLLVGNTIYF.

The chain couples TRBV24-1 to TRBJ1-5; a possible D gene is TRBD1 (5 bases). In germline, CDR1 is KGHDR, CDR2 SFDVKD. V was cut by 0 bases and J by 11 bases, with 13 bases left in between. The CDR3 extends over 14 amino acids. The CDR3 DNA is TGTGCCACCAGTGATTTGGTGGGGGGAGAGACCCAGCATTTT. Protein product: CATSDLVGGETQHF.

The chain combines TRBV11-2 with TRBJ2-3; D possibly corresponds to TRBD1 (5 bases). The CDR3 has 16 residues. V lost 2 bases to trimming and J lost 0 bases, with 12 bases between them. Germline assignment: CDR1 SGHAT and CDR2 FQNNGV. The CDR3 DNA is TGTGCCAGCAGCTTATCCTTGCCAGGGAGCACAGATACGCAGTATTTT. It encodes CASSLSLPGSTDTQYF.

This clonotype has ten or more counts. The chain links TRBV24-1 to TRBJ1-1; possibly TRBD1 for D (6 bases). The V and J ends lost 2 bases and 4 bases respectively, with 7 bases between them. The germline CDR1 and CDR2 sequences are KGHDR and SFDVKD. This CDR3 has 13 amino acids. CDR3 DNA sequence: TGTGCCACCAGTGATTGGGGGGCCACTGAAGCTTTCTTT. It yields the protein CATSDWGATEAFF.

The J gene is TRBJ1-4, the V gene TRBV5-1; TRBD1 might be the D (5 bases). The CDR3 consists of 15 residues. The germline gives CDR1 SGHRS, CDR2 YFSETQ. Trimming took 1 base from V and 8 from J, leaving 15 bases between them. The chain's CDR3 is CASSLKAGGGEKLFF. As DNA, the CDR3 is TGCGCCAGCAGCTTGAAAGCGGGGGGTGGCGAAAAACTGTTTTTT.

This clonotype appeared many times. The chain has TRBV6-1 and TRBJ2-7, with TRBD1 matching 7 bases. Germline CDR1 MNHNS, CDR2 SASEGT. The ends lost 0 bases at V and 0 bases at J; junction bases unmatched: 2. The CDR3 sequence is 15 residues long. CDR3 amino acids: CASSEAGGGSYEQYF. CDR3 nucleotide sequence: TGTGCCAGCAGTGAAGCAGGGGGCGGCTCCTACGAGCAGTACTTC.